What follows are 22 T cell receptor beta chains derived from one specimen sequenced in a study of cytomegalovirus exposure and HLA in healthy donors. Sequencing was performed with immunoSEQ multiplex PCR; in TCRdb, only in-frame clones are kept and a portion is missing. This sample has 100,000 to 150,000 clones, with roughly 87% found just once. Material: PBMCs. These receptors all stem from a young woman in good health and CMV-seronegative.

The CDR3 here is CASGFSIQGEINTEAFF. Written as DNA, the CDR3 is TGTGCTAGTGGTTTCTCGATACAGGGGGAAATAAACACTGAAGCTTTCTTT. The chain joins TRBV12-5 to TRBJ1-1, with 8 positions matching TRBD1. Germline V gives CDR1 LGHNT, CDR2 FRNRAP. V shed 3 bases, J shed 2 bases, and the junction held 11 bases outside the gene matches. CDR3 size: 17 residues.

The table lists this clone with a count of one. The V and J genes are TRBV6-5 and TRBJ2-7; 7 nucleotides line up with TRBD2. Trimming took 5 bases from V and 6 from J; bases not matched to a gene: 10. CDR1 and CDR2 from the germline V gene are MNHEY and SVGAGI. This CDR3 is 14 amino acids long. CDR3 in DNA: TGTGCCAGCAGTCGCGACTTCCCGGGAGGCGAGCAGTACTTC. Residues: CASSRDFPGGEQYF.

J is TRBJ1-1 and V is TRBV19, with 9 bases identical to TRBD1. V lost 5 bases to trimming and J lost 5 bases; unmatched junction nucleotides: 6. Germline CDR1 reads LNHDA; CDR2 reads SQIVND (reference sequence). This CDR3 region has 14 residues. This CDR3 is CASSLQGARTEAFF. The CDR3 bases are TGTGCCAGTAGTCTACAGGGGGCGAGAACTGAAGCTTTCTTT. Full variable domain (remainder filled in from reference TRBV19 and TRBJ1-1): DGGITQSPKYLFRKEGQNVTLSCEQNLNHDAMYWYRQDPGQGLRLIYYSQIVNDFQKGDIAEGYSVSREKKESFPLTVTSAQKNPTAFYLCASSLQGARTEAFFGQGTRLTVV.

This chain uses TRBV7-9 with TRBJ1-2; D ambiguous. Germline CDR1 and CDR2: SEHNR and FQNEAQ (reference sequence). There are 15 residues in the CDR3. V was shortened by 2 bases and J by 4 bases, with 14 bases between the two germline ends. As DNA, the CDR3 is TGTGCCAGCAGCTTATTCCAAACCTCTATCTATGGCTACACCTTC. This gives the protein CASSLFQTSIYGYTF.

V is TRBV6-1 and J is TRBJ1-5; D is undetermined. Trimming took off 1 base at V and 1 base at J, with 8 bases between the two ends. The length of the CDR3 is 15 residues. Germline CDR1 MNHNS, CDR2 SASEGT. The DNA for the CDR3 is TGTGCCAGCAGTGAAGAGTGGCAGAGCAATCAGCCCCAGCATTTT. Its translation is CASSEEWQSNQPQHF.

The V gene is TRBV27, the J gene TRBJ1-2; TRBD1 matches at 12 bases. The CDR3 contains 15 residues. Germline CDR1 and CDR2: MNHEY and SMNVEV (reference sequence). The ends lost 6 bases at V and 14 bases at J; junction bases unmatched: 16. The CDR3 here is CASSSLTGTGGARTF. CDR3 in DNA: TGTGCCAGCAGCTCCCTAACCGGGACAGGGGGCGCGAGGACCTTC.

The chain uses TRBV2 and TRBJ1-2, with a possible D match to TRBD1 (5 bases). The germline gives CDR1 SNHLY, CDR2 FYNNEI. The V end lost 0 bases, the J end lost 8 bases, and 16 bases lay between the germline ends. The CDR3 is 15 residues long. CDR3 sequence (DNA): TGTGCCAGCAGTGAAGCCCCGACAGTCCTGGTCGGCTACACCTTC. Protein sequence: CASSEAPTVLVGYTF. Full variable domain (outside the CDR3, taken from reference TRBV2 and TRBJ1-2): EPEVTQTPSHQVTQMGQEVILRCVPISNHLYFYWYRQILGQKVEFLVSFYNNEISEKSEIFDDQFSVERPDGSNFTLKIRSTKLEDSAMYFCASSEAPTVLVGYTFGSGTRLTVV.

The chain employs TRBV7-6 and TRBJ2-1; TRBD1 aligns across 10 bases. Losses at the gene ends were 5 bases for V and 2 bases for J; bases not matched to a gene: 3. The germline V gene has CDR1 SGHVS and CDR2 FNYEAQ. This CDR3 region has 15 residues. The CDR3 reads CASSQGQGAYNEQFF. The CDR3 DNA follows: TGTGCCAGCAGCCAAGGACAGGGGGCCTACAATGAGCAGTTCTTC.

The chain is built from TRBV18 and TRBJ1-5; weak D call: TRBD1 (5 bases). The length of the CDR3 is 15 residues. V gave up 3 bases and J gave up 2 bases, with 11 bases separating them. Per germline, CDR1 KGHSH and CDR2 LQKENI. CDR3 sequence (DNA): TGTGCCAGCTCACCTCAGGGCTTTGGCAATCAGCCCCAGCATTTT. This codes for CASSPQGFGNQPQHF. The complete variable domain, with remaining parts taken from reference TRBV18 and TRBJ1-5, reads NAGVMQNPRHLVRRRGQEARLRCSPMKGHSHVYWYRQLPEEGLKFMVYLQKENIIDESGMPKERFSAEFPKEGPSILRIQQVVRGDSAAYFCASSPQGFGNQPQHFGDGTRLSIL.

The rearrangement uses TRBV29-1 and TRBJ2-7, with TRBD2 identical over 11 bases. The V gene's germline CDR1 is SQVTM and CDR2 ANQGSEA. Trimming removed 4 bases from V and 0 bases from J; junction bases left unmatched: 8. The CDR3 loop spans 16 amino acids. The CDR3 nucleotides read TGCAGCGTTGCTCCACTAGCGGGGGCTCTCTCCTACGAGCAGTACTTC. This codes for CSVAPLAGALSYEQYF.

This clone was counted a few times. The chain carries TRBV27 and TRBJ1-6; 7 nucleotides match TRBD1. V trimming: 1 base; J trimming: 5 bases; junction bases outside the gene matches: 5. Germline V gives CDR1 MNHEY, CDR2 SMNVEV (reference sequence). The CDR3 is 16 residues long. The CDR3: CASSLYGTVDNSPLHF. CDR3 DNA: TGTGCCAGCAGTTTATATGGGACAGTGGATAATTCACCCCTCCACTTT.

The rearrangement links TRBV6-1 to TRBJ1-5; no clear D. The V end lost 5 bases, the J end lost 2 bases, and 4 bases lay between the germline ends. The CDR3 has 12 amino acids. Per germline, CDR1 MNHNS and CDR2 SASEGT. The CDR3 protein is CASSPGNQPQHF. The CDR3, as DNA: TGTGCCAGCAGTCCGGGCAATCAGCCCCAGCATTTT.

This rearrangement joins TRBV5-1 to TRBJ1-2; 7 nucleotides match TRBD1. The CDR3 runs 14 residues. Germline V gene lookup returns CDR1 SGHRS and CDR2 YFSETQ. The J segment lost 3 bases and the V segment lost 4 bases, leaving 6 bases of the junction unmatched. Here the CDR3 reads CASSTTGTDYGYTF. The CDR3, as DNA: TGCGCCAGCAGCACGACAGGGACTGACTATGGCTACACCTTC. Filled out from reference TRBV5-1 and TRBJ1-2, the complete variable domain reads KAGVTQTPRYLIKTRGQQVTLSCSPISGHRSVSWYQQTPGQGLQFLFEYFSETQRNKGNFPGRFSGRQFSNSRSEMNVSTLELGDSALYLCASSTTGTDYGYTFGSGTRLTVV.

The chain combines TRBV7-8 with TRBJ2-1; the match to TRBD2 covers 9 bases. Germline V gene lookup returns CDR1 SGHVS and CDR2 FQNEAQ. This CDR3 has 17 residues. Trimming took 5 bases from V and 5 from J; bases not matched to a gene: 13. In nucleotides, the CDR3 is TGTGCCAGCAGCCCAGACTGGCGGGGGGGGTTGAACAATGAGCAGTTCTTC. This sequence encodes CASSPDWRGGLNNEQFF.

The chain is built from TRBV9 and TRBJ1-5, with unresolved D. The germline gives CDR1 SGDLS, CDR2 YYNGEE. V was pared by 0 bases and J by 5 bases, with 9 bases between. The CDR3 is 14 residues long. CDR3 loop: CASSVGGGYQPQHF. CDR3 nucleotides: TGTGCCAGCAGCGTAGGCGGTGGGTATCAGCCCCAGCATTTT.

The chain links TRBV11-1 to TRBJ1-1; 10 bases line up with TRBD1. With V trimmed by 7 bases and J by 5 bases, 4 bases remained unmatched. The length of the CDR3 is 13 residues. The germline gives CDR1 SGHAT, CDR2 FQDESV (reference sequence). The chain's CDR3 is CASTQDRGTEAFF. The CDR3 DNA sequence: TGTGCCAGCACCCAGGACAGGGGGACTGAAGCTTTCTTT.

The chain uses TRBV2 and TRBJ1-4; TRBD1 matches at 8 bases. This CDR3 comprises 15 residues. Per germline, CDR1 SNHLY and CDR2 FYNNEI. Trimming removed 6 bases from V and 7 bases from J; junction bases left unmatched: 10. Written as DNA, the CDR3 is TGTGCCAGCAGGGGCTATCAGGGGGCGGGTGAAAAACTGTTTTTT. This translates into CASRGYQGAGEKLFF.

This clone was found many times. This chain joins TRBV19 and TRBJ1-5; 7 bases map to TRBD1. Germline lookup yields CDR1 LNHDA and CDR2 SQIVND (reference sequence). After removal of 1 base from V and 3 bases from J, the junction contained 6 bases not matched to a gene. There are 16 residues in the CDR3. As DNA, the CDR3 is TGTGCCAGTAGTATAGGGGACAGCCCGTCCAATCAGCCCCAGCATTTT. Protein product: CASSIGDSPSNQPQHF.

V is TRBV5-6 and J is TRBJ2-5; the match to TRBD1 covers 8 bases. J gave up 1 base and V 0 bases, and 14 bases lay outside the gene matches. Looked up from germline, CDR1 is SGHDT and CDR2 is YYEEEE. The CDR3 totals 19 residues. The DNA for the CDR3 is TGTGCCAGCAGCTTGGCCTTAGGACAGGGCTGGCTGGGCCAAGAGACCCAGTACTTC. This gives the protein CASSLALGQGWLGQETQYF.

This clone showed up just once. This chain joins TRBV7-6 and TRBJ2-5; 10 positions match TRBD1. Germline V gene sequence: CDR1 SGHVS, CDR2 FNYEAQ. The CDR3 runs to 17 residues. V was clipped by 8 bases and J by 5 bases; unmatched bases: 17. The CDR3: CASGRKALGQGGETQYF. The DNA for the CDR3 is TGTGCCAGCGGCAGAAAAGCGCTCGGACAGGGGGGCGAGACCCAGTACTTC.

This clone was observed once. The chain uses TRBV27 and TRBJ2-1; 7 bases are a match to TRBD2. Germline V gene sequence: CDR1 MNHEY, CDR2 SMNVEV (reference sequence). The CDR3 length is 17 residues. The V gene end was trimmed by 3 bases and the J gene end by 7 bases; junction bases not matched to a gene: 15. The CDR3 reads CASSFPGRTRATNEQFF. CDR3 nucleotides: TGTGCCAGCAGTTTTCCGGGGAGGACTAGAGCGACAAATGAGCAGTTCTTC.

V usage is TRBV7-9 and J usage is TRBJ1-4; 8 positions match TRBD1. The V gene's germline CDR1 is SEHNR and CDR2 FQNEAQ (reference sequence). This CDR3 has 14 residues. The junction had 8 bases not matched to a gene; V was cut back by 8 bases and J by 6 bases. Here the CDR3 DNA reads TGTGCCAGCCGCCAGGGGGCTGGTGATGAAAAACTGTTTTTT. This sequence encodes CASRQGAGDEKLFF.